This T cell receptor beta chain was sequenced for a study of cytomegalovirus exposure and HLA in healthy donors (dated by TCRdb to about 2017). Background for the entire study: According to a later analysis, the approximately 120 validation repertoires were produced on the same platform as the roughly 600 repertoires of the first cohort. Besides the first cohort of around 670 subjects, a separate validation cohort made up of around 120 different subjects was used. The study aimed to test whether signatures of past pathogen exposure could be identified by cataloging public T cell receptors. To predict cytomegalovirus infection status, the study brought together high-throughput TCR immunosequencing, statistical association of individual TCRs with disease status, and machine learning. Points the paper makes about the study in general: Of the cluster scores, 94% were above 0 in a later analysis, which found that TCRs clustered in the first cohort also tended to co-occur in the roughly 130 validation repertoires. According to the authors, the approach could potentially be generalized to other disease states and immunological phenotypes. In vitro tests confirmed that three of the cytomegalovirus-associated TCR beta chains recognize cytomegalovirus antigens. The study gave a list of about 170 TCR beta chains associated with cytomegalovirus. In both the original and validation cohorts, the classifier was reported to diagnose cytomegalovirus status with high specificity and sensitivity. Most TCR sequences were seen in very few donors, while some public TCRs were found in many individuals. A later analysis had no HLA typing for the validation cohort, so co-occurrence there was scored across all 130 or so repertoires.

Library prep was done by the immunoSEQ multiplex PCR assay. The source study handled its data this way. A statistical classification framework was built for diagnosing cytomegalovirus status from the catalog of TCR beta chain sequences. TCRdb limited this immuneACCESS table to in-frame rearrangements with V and J called. A share of clones is missing; checked studies link under half to unresolved V genes, and the rest is unexplained. D and trimming come from the DNA, and the V and J calls and clone size come from that table. The sample includes about 200,000 clones, with roughly three quarters observed a single time. The ten largest make up 1.2% of the sample. The donors were included in the validation cohort of roughly 130 subjects, a group kept apart from the approximately 670-subject first cohort. CDR1 and CDR2, looked up from the germline V gene, are KGHSH and LQKENI. The germline ends are 11 bases apart after V is trimmed by 6 bases and J by 2 bases. The CDR3 spans 14 residues, from the cysteine through the phenylalanine. Only CDR3 DNA remains: 42 bases, in frame from the first base.

In the case of this clone: There is no known antigen for this receptor. Base qualities are not provided; no much larger clone lies one nucleotide away.

The sequencing input was PBMCs. The rearranged segments are TRBV18 and TRBJ1-5; TRBD1 is perhaps the D gene, given 6 matching bases. This receptor was taken from a woman aged 25 to 39 in good health and CMV-seronegative. The nucleotide sequence reads as follows: TGTGCCAGCTCCCTGGACAGTCGCAATCAGCCCCAGCATTTT. Its coded protein is CASSLDSRNQPQHF.